Shown below are 5 T cell receptor beta chains from a single sample sequenced in a study of cytomegalovirus exposure and HLA in healthy donors. The PCR employed 60 Vbeta primers together with 13 Jbeta primers. Sequenced by immunoSEQ multiplex PCR; TCRdb stores in-frame clones only, minus some. The sample contains approximately 190,000 clones, 82% of which appear only once. Material: PBMCs. The source of these receptors is a boy younger than 10 in good health and CMV-seronegative.

This chain links TRBV11-1 with TRBJ2-6, with 9 bases fitting TRBD1. Trimming took 5 bases from V and 13 from J; bases not matched to a gene: 6. The CDR3 runs to 13 residues. Germline V gene sequence: CDR1 SGHAT, CDR2 FQDESV (reference sequence). CDR3 nucleotides: TGTGCCAGCAGCAGCGGACAGGGGAAGGTCCTGACTTTC. Translation gives CASSSGQGKVLTF.

The chain uses TRBV7-2 and TRBJ1-5; D gene unclear. Germline CDR1 and CDR2: SGHTA and FQGNSA. This CDR3 is 15 amino acids long. The V and J ends lost 2 bases and 3 bases respectively, with 11 bases between them. DNA of the CDR3: TGTGCCAGCAGCTTACGGGTCGGGGACAATCAGCCCCAGCATTTT. The encoded protein is CASSLRVGDNQPQHF. Full variable domain (remainder filled in from reference TRBV7-2 and TRBJ1-5): GAGVSQSPSNKVTEKGKDVELRCDPISGHTALYWYRQSLGQGLEFLIYFQGNSAPDKSGLPSDRFSAERTGGSVSTLTIQRTQQEDSAVYLCASSLRVGDNQPQHFGDGTRLSIL.

The chain employs TRBV4-3 and TRBJ2-5; 8 bases are a match to TRBD2. The DNA end is more similar to TRBJ2-7, so the J call may be wrong. Germline CDR1 reads LGHNA; CDR2 reads YSLEER. This CDR3 is built from 18 residues. As DNA, the CDR3 is TGCGCCAGCAGCCAAGATGGTGCGGGAGCGGGGGCGAACTACGAGCAGTACTTC. Residues: CASSQDGAGAGANYEQYF.

The V and J genes are TRBV9 and TRBJ1-3; no definite D call. V shed 0 bases and J shed 4 bases, with 8 bases lying between them. The CDR3 totals 14 residues. Germline V gene lookup returns CDR1 SGDLS and CDR2 YYNGEE. Here the CDR3 reads CASSVGWQGNTIYF. Here the CDR3 DNA reads TGTGCCAGCAGCGTAGGGTGGCAAGGAAACACCATATATTTT.

CDR3 nucleotide sequence: TGTGCCAGCTCACCACGGACAGGGGGTAACGGAAACACCATATATTTT. Its translation is CASSPRTGGNGNTIYF. The chain links TRBV18 to TRBJ1-3; 10 bases align to TRBD1. The V gene end was trimmed by 1 base and the J gene end by 4 bases; junction bases not matched to a gene: 4. This CDR3 comprises 16 residues. Germline V lookup: CDR1 KGHSH, CDR2 LQKENI. Variable domain in full (rest from reference TRBV18 and TRBJ1-3): NAGVMQNPRHLVRRRGQEARLRCSPMKGHSHVYWYRQLPEEGLKFMVYLQKENIIDESGMPKERFSAEFPKEGPSILRIQQVVRGDSAAYFCASSPRTGGNGNTIYFGEGSWLTVV.